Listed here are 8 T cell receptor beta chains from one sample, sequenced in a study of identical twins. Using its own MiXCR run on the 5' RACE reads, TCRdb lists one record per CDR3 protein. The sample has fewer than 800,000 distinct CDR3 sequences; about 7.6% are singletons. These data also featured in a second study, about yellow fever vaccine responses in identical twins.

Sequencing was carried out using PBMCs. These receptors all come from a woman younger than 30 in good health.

The CDR3 DNA reads TGTGCCAGCAGTGGACTAGGAAAATCTAGCACAGATACGCAGTATTTT. This codes for CASSGLGKSSTDTQYF. The J gene is TRBJ2-3, the V gene TRBV2; tentatively, D is TRBD2 (6 bases). This CDR3 has 16 amino acids. Germline loops: CDR1 SNHLY, CDR2 FYNNEI. Trimming shortened V by 4 bases and J by 0 bases, and 14 bases separated the two germline ends.

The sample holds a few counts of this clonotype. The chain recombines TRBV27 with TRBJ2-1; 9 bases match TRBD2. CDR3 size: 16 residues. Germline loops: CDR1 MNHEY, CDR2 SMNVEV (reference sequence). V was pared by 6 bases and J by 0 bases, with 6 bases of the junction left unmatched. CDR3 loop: CASSQAGGDSYNEQFF. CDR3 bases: TGTGCCAGCAGCCAGGCGGGAGGGGACTCCTACAATGAGCAGTTCTTC.

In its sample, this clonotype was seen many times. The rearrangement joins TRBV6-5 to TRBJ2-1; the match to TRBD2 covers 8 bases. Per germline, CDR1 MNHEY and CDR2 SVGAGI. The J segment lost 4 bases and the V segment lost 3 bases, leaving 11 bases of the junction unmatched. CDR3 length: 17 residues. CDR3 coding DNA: TGTGCCAGCAGTTATACCGGGAGGGCCGAAGGGTACAATGAGCAGTTCTTC. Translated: CASSYTGRAEGYNEQFF.

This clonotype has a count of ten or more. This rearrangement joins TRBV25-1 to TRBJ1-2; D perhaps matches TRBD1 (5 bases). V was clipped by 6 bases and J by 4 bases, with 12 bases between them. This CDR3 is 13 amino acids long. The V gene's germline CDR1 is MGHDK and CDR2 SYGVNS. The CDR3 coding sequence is TGTGCCAGCAGCGAGGGGTTCGGCTATGGCTACACCTTC. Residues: CASSEGFGYGYTF.

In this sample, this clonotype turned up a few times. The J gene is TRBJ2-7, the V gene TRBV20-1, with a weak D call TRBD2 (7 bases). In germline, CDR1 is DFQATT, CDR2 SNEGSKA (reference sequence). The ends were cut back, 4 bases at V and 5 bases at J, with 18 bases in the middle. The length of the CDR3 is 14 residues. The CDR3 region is CSATPGGGPDEQYF. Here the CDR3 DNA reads TGCAGTGCTACCCCTGGGGGGGGGCCTGACGAGCAGTACTTC.

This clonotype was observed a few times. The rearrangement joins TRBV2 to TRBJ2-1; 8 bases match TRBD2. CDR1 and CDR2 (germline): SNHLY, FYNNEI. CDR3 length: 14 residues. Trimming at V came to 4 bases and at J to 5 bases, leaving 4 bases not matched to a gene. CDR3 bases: TGTGCCAGCAGTGTCCGGGAGGGCCACAATGAGCAGTTCTTC. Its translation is CASSVREGHNEQFF.

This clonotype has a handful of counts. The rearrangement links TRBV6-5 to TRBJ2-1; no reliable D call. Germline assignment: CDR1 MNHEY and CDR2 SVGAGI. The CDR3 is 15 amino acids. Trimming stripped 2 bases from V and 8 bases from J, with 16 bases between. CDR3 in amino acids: CASSYSGVGRHEQFF. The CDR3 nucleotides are TGTGCCAGCAGTTACAGTGGTGTGGGTAGGCATGAGCAGTTCTTC.

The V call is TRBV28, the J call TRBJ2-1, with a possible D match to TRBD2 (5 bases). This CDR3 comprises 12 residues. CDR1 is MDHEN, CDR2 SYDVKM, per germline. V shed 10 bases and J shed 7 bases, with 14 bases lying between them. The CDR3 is CATEDRGNEQFF. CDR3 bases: TGTGCCACCGAGGACCGAGGGAATGAGCAGTTCTTC.